One TCR beta chain is described in this entry. V lost 3 bases to trimming and J lost 9 bases; unmatched junction nucleotides: 8. Germline CDR1 DFQATT, CDR2 SNEGSKA (reference sequence). CDR3 length: 14 amino acids. Assignment of participants to cohorts was predicated upon participant-reported clinical history. This sample is part of a study of blood T cell repertoires in COVID-19. As for the study in general: The United States, Italy and Spain were the sources of the acute and convalescent COVID-19 samples. Nucleic acid was either cDNA or gDNA, and it came from T cells, B-cell-depleted T cells, or PBMCs.

Repertoires were generated with immunoSEQ multiplex PCR, while TCRdb's copy carries only in-frame clones and drops some. This table holds 200,000 to 250,000 clones, under 90% found once. The sample consisted of PBMCs or T cells enriched from blood (not recorded which). This sequence joins TRBV20-1 and TRBJ1-6; 7 bases are shared with TRBD1. This clonotype originated in a woman between 45 and 65 years old with acute COVID-19. The CDR3 protein is CSASRIGGLSPLHF. The DNA of the CDR3 is TGCAGTGCTAGTAGGATAGGGGGCCTTTCACCCCTCCACTTT.